These 27 T cell receptor beta chains were sequenced from one sample in a study of blood T cell repertoires in COVID-19. Assay: immunoSEQ multiplex PCR; the TCRdb copy retains only in-frame clones and omits some. The sample records about 300,000 clones, roughly 86% being singletons. The sequencing sample was made of PBMCs or T cells enriched from blood (not recorded which). The source is a woman in her forties or fifties who had been exposed to COVID-19.

This chain links TRBV20-1 with TRBJ1-2; D might be TRBD1 (5 bases). The CDR3 length is 14 residues. V was trimmed by 3 bases and J by 3 bases, leaving 14 bases between them. Germline loops: CDR1 DFQATT, CDR2 SNEGSKA (reference sequence). The CDR3 loop reads CSASLVRVDYGYTF. Here the CDR3 DNA reads TGCAGTGCTAGTCTTGTCAGGGTAGACTATGGCTACACCTTC.

V usage is TRBV2 and J usage is TRBJ2-1; unclear D gene. Trimming removed 2 bases at V and 10 bases at J, with 12 bases between. The CDR3 loop spans 13 amino acids. Germline CDR1 reads SNHLY; CDR2 reads FYNNEI. The CDR3 sequence: CASSEFEAKEQFF. Written as DNA, the CDR3 is TGTGCCAGCAGTGAATTTGAGGCTAAAGAGCAGTTCTTC.

This clone was recorded only once. The chain links TRBV9 to TRBJ2-3, with D maybe TRBD2 (5 bases). Germline values: CDR1 SGDLS, CDR2 YYNGEE. The CDR3 is made up of 16 amino acids. The V end lost 1 base, the J end lost 6 bases, and 18 bases lay between the germline ends. CDR3 amino acids: CASSVSPRLREDTQYF. The CDR3 DNA follows: TGTGCCAGCAGCGTAAGCCCCAGGTTGAGGGAGGATACGCAGTATTTT.

The CDR3 here is CASSDSHTEAFF. For the CDR3, the DNA is TGTGCCAGCAGTGACTCCCACACTGAAGCTTTCTTT. The chain combines TRBV2 with TRBJ1-1; D is unclear. The CDR3 is made up of 12 amino acids. Trimming removed 3 bases at V and 3 bases at J, with 5 bases between. Germline CDR1 and CDR2: SNHLY and FYNNEI.

This clone was counted a single time. Here the CDR3 reads CASSFGQDYQPQHF. For the CDR3, the DNA is TGTGCCAGCAGTTTTGGACAGGATTATCAGCCCCAGCATTTT. This chain connects TRBV6-2 or TRBV6-3 to TRBJ1-5, with 7 bases lining up with TRBD1. This CDR3 region has 14 residues. Germline-derived CDR1 and CDR2 are MNHEY and SVGEGT. V gave up 4 bases and J gave up 5 bases; unmatched junction bases: 5.

The rearrangement uses TRBV2 and TRBJ2-1; no reliable D call. Germline-derived CDR1 and CDR2 are SNHLY and FYNNEI. V was clipped by 6 bases and J by 2 bases, with 8 bases between them. This CDR3 spans 13 amino acids. The CDR3 here is CASRWQTYNEQFF. The CDR3 DNA reads TGTGCCAGCAGGTGGCAAACCTACAATGAGCAGTTCTTC. Supplemented by reference TRBV2 and TRBJ2-1, the full variable domain reads EPEVTQTPSHQVTQMGQEVILRCVPISNHLYFYWYRQILGQKVEFLVSFYNNEISEKSEIFDDQFSVERPDGSNFTLKIRSTKLEDSAMYFCASRWQTYNEQFFGPGTRLTVL.

The chain joins TRBV15 to TRBJ2-2; no clear D gene. This CDR3 comprises 15 residues. The ends were cut back, 0 bases at V and 6 bases at J, with 11 bases in the middle. The germline gives CDR1 LNHNV, CDR2 YYDKDF (reference sequence). DNA for the CDR3: TGTGCCACCAGCAGAGATAGGCGGCTCCCCGGGGAGCTGTTTTTT. It is translated as CATSRDRRLPGELFF.

The V gene is TRBV12-3 or TRBV12-4, the J gene TRBJ2-1; D may be TRBD2 (5 bases). CDR3 length: 13 residues. The V end lost 8 bases, the J end lost 12 bases, and 20 bases lay between the germline ends. The CDR3 region is CASSSTGEEGQFF. CDR3 sequence (DNA): TGTGCCAGCTCCTCCACCGGGGAAGAAGGGCAGTTCTTC.

The chain joins TRBV6-5 to TRBJ2-4; tentatively, D is TRBD2 (5 bases). Between the trimmed V and J ends, which lost 6 bases and 7 bases, there was a span of 16 bases. The CDR3 is 14 amino acids. The germline CDR1 and CDR2 sequences are MNHEY and SVGAGI. CDR3 DNA sequence: TGTGCCAGCAGAATCTCCGACACGGGGAACATTCAGTACTTC. Translation: CASRISDTGNIQYF.

V and J are TRBV30 and TRBJ2-3, with TRBD2 matching over 11 bases. With V trimmed by 3 bases and J by 8 bases, 10 bases remained unmatched. The germline V gene encodes CDR1 GTSNPN and CDR2 SVGIG (reference sequence). This CDR3 has 15 amino acids. CDR3 in DNA: TGTGCCTGGAGCCTTAGCGGGGGGGCTATTGCTACGCAGTATTTT. This translates into CAWSLSGGAIATQYF. Variable domain in full (rest from reference TRBV30 and TRBJ2-3): SQTIHQWPATLVQPVGSPLSLECTVEGTSNPNLYWYRQAAGRGLQLLFYSVGIGQISSEVPQNLSASRPQDRQFILSSKKLLLSDSGFYLCAWSLSGGAIATQYFGPGTRLTVL.

V gene TRBV28 combines with J gene TRBJ1-1; no reliable D call. Germline CDR1 and CDR2: MDHEN and SYDVKM. The CDR3 extends over 15 amino acids. The germline V and J ends were trimmed by 8 bases and 3 bases, with 19 bases remaining between them. Here the CDR3 DNA reads TGTGCCAGCGGGTCCCTGAGGGCCGACTACACTGAAGCTTTCTTT. Amino acid sequence: CASGSLRADYTEAFF. The full variable domain, its missing parts supplied by reference TRBV28 and TRBJ1-1, is DVKVTQSSRYLVKRTGEKVFLECVQDMDHENMFWYRQDPGLGLRLIYFSYDVKMKEKGDIPEGYSVSREKKERFSLILESASTNQTSMYLCASGSLRADYTEAFFGQGTRLTVV.

The rearrangement links TRBV27 to TRBJ1-3; D not resolved. The germline V gene has CDR1 MNHEY and CDR2 SMNVEV (reference sequence). The V end was cut by 4 bases, the J end by 3 bases, with 16 bases between. The CDR3 is 16 amino acids. The CDR3 sequence: CASSSTPGGIGNTIYF. Here the CDR3 DNA reads TGTGCCAGCAGTTCTACCCCGGGCGGGATTGGAAACACCATATATTTT.

The V call is TRBV2, the J call TRBJ2-7; TRBD2 agrees at 9 bases. Trimming took 0 bases from V and 0 from J; bases not matched to a gene: 9. Germline V lookup: CDR1 SNHLY, CDR2 FYNNEI. The CDR3 contains 18 residues. The DNA of the CDR3 is TGTGCCAGCAGTGAAGCGCGACTAGCGGCCATATACTCCTACGAGCAGTACTTC. Its protein is CASSEARLAAIYSYEQYF. The whole variable domain, remainder taken from reference TRBV2 and TRBJ2-7, is EPEVTQTPSHQVTQMGQEVILRCVPISNHLYFYWYRQILGQKVEFLVSFYNNEISEKSEIFDDQFSVERPDGSNFTLKIRSTKLEDSAMYFCASSEARLAAIYSYEQYFGPGTRLTVT.

This sequence joins TRBV7-8 and TRBJ2-7; 7 nucleotides align to TRBD2. This CDR3 contains 16 residues. CDR1 and CDR2 from the germline V gene are SGHVS and FQNEAQ. Trimming took 4 bases from V and 3 from J; bases not matched to a gene: 12. CDR3 sequence reads: CASSSDPGLTFYEQYF. The CDR3 bases are TGTGCCAGCAGCTCGGATCCGGGACTAACTTTCTACGAGCAGTACTTC. The whole variable domain, remainder taken from reference TRBV7-8 and TRBJ2-7, is GAGVSQSPRYKVAKRGQDVALRCDPISGHVSLFWYQQALGQGPEFLTYFQNEAQLDKSGLPSDRFFAERPEGSVSTLKIQRTQQEDSAVYLCASSSDPGLTFYEQYFGPGTRLTVT.

The chain has TRBV24-1 and TRBJ2-1; 8 positions match TRBD2. The CDR3 is made up of 16 amino acids. The V gene's germline CDR1 is KGHDR and CDR2 SFDVKD. The junction had 4 bases not matched to a gene; V was cut back by 4 bases and J by 0 bases. The CDR3 coding sequence is TGTGCCACCAGTGAACCGGGACTAGGCTCCTACAATGAGCAGTTCTTC. Translating it yields CATSEPGLGSYNEQFF.

The V call is TRBV14, the J call TRBJ2-1, with a weak D call TRBD1 (9 bases). The CDR3 has 15 residues. The germline V gene has CDR1 SGHDN and CDR2 FVKESK. The V gene lost 10 bases and the J gene lost 6 bases, with 22 bases spanning the gap. The CDR3 DNA sequence: TGTGCCACCTCGGGGGGGACAGGGAGGTTCAATGAGCAGTTCTTC. This translates into CATSGGTGRFNEQFF.

The V and J genes are TRBV4-1 and TRBJ2-2; D is possibly TRBD2 (6 bases). CDR1 is MGHRA, CDR2 YSYEKL, per germline. With 4 bases removed from V and 5 bases from J, the gap between germline ends came to 14 bases. The CDR3 length is 15 residues. The CDR3 region is CASSLEPGGTGELFF. The CDR3 nucleotides are TGCGCCAGCAGCCTTGAACCTGGAGGGACCGGGGAGCTGTTTTTT.

V is TRBV6-4 and J is TRBJ2-7; 8 positions agree with TRBD1. CDR1 and CDR2 from the germline V gene are MRHNA and SNTAGT. This CDR3 has 16 residues. The V segment lost 0 bases and the J segment 3 bases; nucleotides outside the gene matches: 7. The CDR3 is CASSDSRDRTYYEQYF. Here the CDR3 DNA reads TGTGCCAGCAGTGACTCGAGGGACAGGACGTACTACGAGCAGTACTTC.

The chain is built from TRBV4-1 and TRBJ1-3, with D possibly being TRBD1 (6 bases). V gave up 3 bases and J gave up 6 bases, with 18 bases separating them. Germline values: CDR1 MGHRA, CDR2 YSYEKL. The CDR3 is made up of 16 amino acids. The CDR3 spells CASSQEKTGFENTIYF. In nucleotides, the CDR3 is TGCGCCAGCAGCCAGGAAAAGACAGGCTTTGAAAACACCATATATTTT.

The V and J genes are TRBV5-1 and TRBJ2-5, with 7 nucleotides matching TRBD1. The V gene's germline CDR1 is SGHRS and CDR2 YFSETQ. There are 14 residues in the CDR3. Trimming took 4 bases from V and 1 from J; bases not matched to a gene: 4. The CDR3 DNA reads as TGCGCCAGCAGCAAGGGGACAGCCCAAGAGACCCAGTACTTC. It encodes CASSKGTAQETQYF.

This sequence joins TRBV6-1 and TRBJ1-5, with 7 bases fitting TRBD1. J was trimmed by 4 bases and V by 4 bases; bases with no gene match: 16. Per germline, CDR1 MNHNS and CDR2 SASEGT. The CDR3 runs to 18 residues. The DNA of the CDR3 is TGTGCCAGCAGTGTTTTGCTTCTGCCGGGACAGCAAAATCAGCCCCAGCATTTT. Translation gives CASSVLLLPGQQNQPQHF.

The V gene is TRBV7-9, the J gene TRBJ1-2; tentatively, D is TRBD1 (5 bases). Germline CDR1 is SEHNR and CDR2 is FQNEAQ (reference sequence). Trimming shortened V by 4 bases and J by 4 bases, and 13 bases separated the two germline ends. This CDR3 has 14 amino acids. The CDR3 nucleotides are TGTGCCAGCAGCTCCCGACAGCTCGTCTATGGCTACACCTTC. The encoded protein is CASSSRQLVYGYTF.

The count of this clone is one. The chain joins TRBV11-2 to TRBJ2-7, with 8 positions matching TRBD2. The CDR3 covers 14 residues. Germline V gives CDR1 SGHAT, CDR2 FQNNGV. V shed 4 bases, J shed 2 bases, and the junction held 4 bases outside the gene matches. CDR3 protein: CASSSISGAYEQYF. The CDR3 DNA sequence: TGTGCCAGCAGCTCGATTAGCGGGGCCTACGAGCAGTACTTC.

The V call is TRBV27, the J call TRBJ2-3; D may be TRBD2 (6 bases). Germline V gene sequence: CDR1 MNHEY, CDR2 SMNVEV (reference sequence). Trimming shortened V by 7 bases and J by 4 bases, and 18 bases separated the two germline ends. This CDR3 is built from 15 residues. CDR3 in amino acids: CASKIGGVGPDTQYF. The CDR3 coding sequence is TGTGCCAGCAAAATTGGCGGGGTGGGGCCAGATACGCAGTATTTT.

The chain has TRBV25-1 and TRBJ1-6; TRBD1 matches at 10 bases. Germline values: CDR1 MGHDK, CDR2 SYGVNS. This CDR3 has 18 amino acids. J gave up 0 bases and V 2 bases, and 4 bases lay outside the gene matches. The CDR3 DNA reads as TGTGCCAGCAGTGAAACGGGACAGGGGTACTCCTATAATTCACCCCTCCACTTT. Translating it yields CASSETGQGYSYNSPLHF.

The V and J genes are TRBV5-4 and TRBJ1-6; D is uncertain. Germline V lookup: CDR1 SGHNT, CDR2 YYREEE (reference sequence). This CDR3 contains 14 residues. The V end lost 0 bases, the J end lost 6 bases, and 7 bases lay between the germline ends. DNA of the CDR3: TGTGCCAGCAGCTTGGAACAGCTTAATTCACCCCTCCACTTT. It codes for CASSLEQLNSPLHF.

This chain joins TRBV28 and TRBJ1-1; 8 nucleotides match TRBD1. Germline V gene sequence: CDR1 MDHEN, CDR2 SYDVKM. V lost 6 bases, J lost 3 bases, and 3 bases stayed unmatched. The CDR3 loop spans 13 amino acids. The CDR3 sequence is CASRDRVYTEAFF. The CDR3, as DNA: TGTGCCAGCAGGGACAGGGTATACACTGAAGCTTTCTTT. The full variable domain, completed using reference TRBV28 and TRBJ1-1, is DVKVTQSSRYLVKRTGEKVFLECVQDMDHENMFWYRQDPGLGLRLIYFSYDVKMKEKGDIPEGYSVSREKKERFSLILESASTNQTSMYLCASRDRVYTEAFFGQGTRLTVV.